Included here is one T cell receptor (beta chain) sequence, with context. What it binds is unknown. The sample belongs to a study of OX40 agonist ivuxolimab in advanced cancers. Across the study: Partial responses were achieved by three patients, of whom one had hepatocellular carcinoma and two had cutaneous melanoma. Study observations and caveats: Determination of antigen specificity was not performed for the expanded peripheral T cells.

V lost 2 bases and J lost 4, with 8 bases in between. The CDR3 covers 13 residues. Germline CDR1 reads MNHNY; CDR2 reads SVGAGI (reference sequence). Using immunoSEQ multiplex PCR, the repertoire was profiled, and TCRdb retains in-frame clones only, with some absent. This sample carries about 83,000 clones, about 80% of them seen once, and the ten largest clones take approximately 1.5%. This clonotype was obtained from an adult with an advanced solid tumor such as melanoma, head and neck, liver or kidney cancer. This chain joins TRBV6-6 and TRBJ1-2, with D perhaps matching TRBD1 (6 bases). The starting material was CD4+ or CD8+ T cells sorted from blood, obtained in a trial of the OX40 agonist ivuxolimab. CDR3 region: CASSYRTVYGYTF. The CDR3 DNA reads as TGTGCCAGCAGTTACCGGACAGTCTATGGCTACACCTTC.